The next 9 T cell receptor beta chains were all read from a single sample in a study of regulatory T cells in long-lasting Graves disease. The time point is: newly diagnosed GD, antithyroid drugs for less than 3 months. RNA extracted from PBMCs served as the sequencing template. Investigators prepared the TCR beta libraries by applying iRepertoire HTBI primers and Arm-PCR of CDR3 regions. TCRdb reprocessed the multiplex PCR reads via MiXCR and lists one record per CDR3 protein. The table has a few hundred thousand distinct CDR3 sequences, about 11% seen once. The same sample was also used in a study of T cells in Graves' hyperthyroidism and ophthalmopathy.

The material sequenced was peripheral blood mononuclear cells (PBMCs), taken at new diagnosis, from a patient treated with antithyroid drugs. These receptors originate from a woman aged 18-29 years with Graves disease.

In this sample, this clonotype turned up many times. The gene calls are TRBV6-1 and TRBJ1-4, with TRBD1 identical over 10 bases. The junction had 7 bases not matched to a gene; V was cut back by 6 bases and J by 3 bases. Germline loops: CDR1 MNHNS, CDR2 SASEGT. The CDR3 runs to 16 residues. Here the CDR3 reads CASRRDRGRANEKLFF. In DNA form, the CDR3 reads TGTGCCAGCAGGCGGGACAGGGGACGGGCTAATGAAAAACTGTTTTTT.

This clonotype showed up many times. V usage is TRBV7-3 and J usage is TRBJ1-1; perhaps TRBD1 as D (5 bases). Per the germline V gene, CDR1 is SGHTA and CDR2 is FQGTGA. Trimming removed 4 bases at V and 4 bases at J, with 10 bases between. The CDR3 is 13 residues long. The DNA for the CDR3 is TGTGCCAGCAGCTCCGACAGTGCCACTGAAGCTTTCTTT. Protein sequence: CASSSDSATEAFF.

The V call is TRBV19, the J call TRBJ1-4; D may be TRBD1 (5 bases). Germline CDR1 reads LNHDA; CDR2 reads SQIVND (reference sequence). Between the trimmed V and J ends, which lost 3 bases and 5 bases, there was a span of 10 bases. The CDR3 contains 14 residues. The CDR3 protein is CASSILDKNEKLFF. The DNA of the CDR3 is TGTGCCAGTAGTATCCTGGACAAGAATGAAAAACTGTTTTTT.

This clonotype appeared many times. The chain joins TRBV28 to TRBJ2-1; 10 positions match TRBD2. The germline gives CDR1 MDHEN, CDR2 SYDVKM. This CDR3 has 17 residues. J was trimmed by 0 bases and V by 6 bases; bases with no gene match: 8. CDR3 DNA sequence: TGTGCCAGCAGGGTATTAGCGGGGGGAAGCTCCTACAATGAGCAGTTCTTC. It is translated as CASRVLAGGSSYNEQFF.

This clonotype appeared many times. The chain carries TRBV11-2 and TRBJ2-7; D gene ambiguous. Between the trimmed V and J ends, which lost 0 bases and 11 bases, there was a span of 11 bases. Germline V gene data show CDR1 as SGHAT and CDR2 as FQNNGV. The CDR3 consists of 12 residues. CDR3 nucleotide sequence: TGTGCCAGCAGCTTAGAAGGTCGGATGGAGTACTTC. This codes for CASSLEGRMEYF.

This clonotype was observed a handful of times. J is TRBJ2-6 and V is TRBV20-1, with 7 bases matching TRBD2. Trimming removed 3 bases from V and 2 bases from J; junction bases left unmatched: 10. The germline gives CDR1 DFQATT, CDR2 SNEGSKA (reference sequence). CDR3 length equals 17 residues. CDR3 bases: TGCAGTGCTAGGTCGTGGGAGGGCTTACCTGGGGCCAACGTCCTGACTTTC. Residues: CSARSWEGLPGANVLTF.

The table lists this clonotype with many counts. The chain combines TRBV6-1 with TRBJ1-2; no definite D call. V shed 8 bases and J shed 7 bases, with 11 bases lying between them. CDR1 MNHNS and CDR2 SASEGT come from the germline V gene. The CDR3 sequence is 11 residues long. The CDR3 spells CASEWLGGYTF. In DNA, the CDR3 is TGTGCCAGCGAGTGGTTGGGTGGCTACACCTTC.

This clonotype came up many times. V and J are TRBV6-2 or TRBV6-3 and TRBJ2-2; TRBD1 aligns across 7 bases. V gave up 2 bases and J gave up 3 bases; unmatched junction bases: 3. This CDR3 has 15 residues. The germline V gene has CDR1 MNHEY and CDR2 SVGEGT. The CDR3 sequence: CASSYGDSYTGELFF. CDR3 DNA sequence: TGTGCCAGCAGTTACGGGGACAGTTACACCGGGGAGCTGTTTTTT.

This clonotype showed up just a few times. The gene calls are TRBV7-2 and TRBJ2-5; D perhaps matches TRBD1 (5 bases). CDR1 and CDR2 (germline): SGHTA, FQGNSA. Trimming took 3 bases from V and 3 from J, leaving 8 bases between them. The CDR3 length is 13 residues. CDR3 in DNA: TGTGCCAGCAGCTTCAGGGCTAAAGAGACCCAGTACTTC. Protein product: CASSFRAKETQYF.